The 8 T cell receptor beta chains presented below share a single source sample, sequenced in a study of T cell responses to AZD1222 COVID-19 vaccine. Using immunoSEQ multiplex PCR, the repertoire was profiled, and TCRdb retains in-frame clones only, with some absent. The sample yields 130,000 to 150,000 clones, 70% to 90% seen once. Here the sequenced sample was peripheral blood, taken on day 0 of MenACWY control vaccination. Receptors were obtained from an adult in good health.

The genes are TRBV11-2 and TRBJ2-2, with 13 bases that match TRBD2. Germline V gives CDR1 SGHAT, CDR2 FQNNGV. CDR3 size: 16 residues. J gave up 7 bases and V 5 bases, and 7 bases lay outside the gene matches. CDR3 protein: CASSALAGGPYGELFF. CDR3 coding DNA: TGTGCCAGCAGCGCACTAGCGGGAGGGCCGTACGGGGAGCTGTTTTTT.

The CDR3 nucleotides are TGTGCCAGCAGCTTGTACTTGAAGGGGGAAGCTTTCTTT. This sequence encodes CASSLYLKGEAFF. The gene calls are TRBV5-8 and TRBJ1-1; D possibly corresponds to TRBD1 (5 bases). Trimming took 1 base from V and 8 from J, leaving 12 bases between them. CDR3 length: 13 amino acids. Germline V gene data show CDR1 as SGHTS and CDR2 as YDEGEE.

V is TRBV4-2 and J is TRBJ1-1; D uncertain. Germline assignment: CDR1 LGHNA and CDR2 YNFKEQ. The CDR3 has 11 residues. The V end was cut by 8 bases, the J end by 1 base, with 5 bases between. CDR3 protein: CASEGNTEAFF. In DNA, the CDR3 is TGTGCCAGCGAGGGGAACACTGAAGCTTTCTTT.

The rearrangement uses TRBV3-1 (or the pseudogene TRBV3-2) and TRBJ2-7; 8 bases map to TRBD1. Germline assignment: CDR1 LGHDT and CDR2 YNNKEL (reference sequence). The CDR3 covers 14 residues. V was pared by 5 bases and J by 4 bases, with 7 bases of the junction left unmatched. CDR3 sequence: CASSRDRKDYEQYF. The CDR3 DNA sequence: TGTGCCAGCAGCAGGGACAGGAAGGATTACGAGCAGTACTTC.

The chain has TRBV9 and TRBJ1-5; D perhaps matches TRBD1 (5 bases). With 3 bases removed from V and 7 bases from J, the gap between germline ends came to 11 bases. The CDR3 is made up of 13 amino acids. Germline V gene lookup returns CDR1 SGDLS and CDR2 YYNGEE. This CDR3 reads CASSGGPSQPQHF. Here the CDR3 DNA reads TGTGCCAGCAGCGGGGGCCCTTCGCAGCCCCAGCATTTT.

The chain employs TRBV25-1 and TRBJ2-5; D uncertain. CDR1 is MGHDK, CDR2 SYGVNS, per germline. The V end was cut by 2 bases, the J end by 4 bases, with 8 bases between. CDR3 size: 13 residues. The CDR3 sequence: CASSELGSETQYF. DNA for the CDR3: TGTGCCAGCAGTGAACTAGGGTCAGAGACCCAGTACTTC.

For this clone: At one boundary the junction diverges from the germline segment, which might be a read error. This sequence joins TRBV7-7 and TRBJ2-2, with D perhaps TRBD1 (6 bases). The CDR3 is made up of 13 amino acids. The V gene's germline CDR1 is SSHAT and CDR2 FNYEAQ (reference sequence). Here the CDR3 reads CASSDSRGGELFF. In nucleotides, the CDR3 is TGTGCTAGCAGCGATAGCAGGGGCGGTGAGCTGTTTTTT.

This sequence joins TRBV5-1 and TRBJ2-7; 7 bases are a match to TRBD1. Trimming took 4 bases from V and 2 from J; bases not matched to a gene: 6. The CDR3 loop spans 14 amino acids. Germline CDR1 SGHRS, CDR2 YFSETQ. In DNA, the CDR3 is TGCGCCAGCAGCCTATGGGACAGCGCCTACGAGCAGTACTTC. It encodes CASSLWDSAYEQYF.